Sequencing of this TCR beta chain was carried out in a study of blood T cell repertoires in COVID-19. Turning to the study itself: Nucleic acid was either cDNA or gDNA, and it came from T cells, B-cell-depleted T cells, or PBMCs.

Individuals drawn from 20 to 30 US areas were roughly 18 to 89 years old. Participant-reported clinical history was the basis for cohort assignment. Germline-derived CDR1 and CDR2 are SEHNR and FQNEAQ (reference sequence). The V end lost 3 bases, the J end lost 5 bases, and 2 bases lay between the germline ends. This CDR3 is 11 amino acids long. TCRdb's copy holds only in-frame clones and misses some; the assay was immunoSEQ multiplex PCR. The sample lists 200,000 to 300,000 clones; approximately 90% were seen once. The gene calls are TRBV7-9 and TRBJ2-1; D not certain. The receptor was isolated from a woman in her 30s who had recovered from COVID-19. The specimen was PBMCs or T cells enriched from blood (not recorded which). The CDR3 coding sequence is TGTGCCAGCAGCTTCGACAATGAGCAGTTCTTC. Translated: CASSFDNEQFF. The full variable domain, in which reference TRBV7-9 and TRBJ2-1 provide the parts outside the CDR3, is DTGVSQNPRHKITKRGQNVTFRCDPISEHNRLYWYRQTLGQGPEFLTYFQNEAQLEKSRLLSDRFSAERPKGSFSTLEIQRTEQGDSAMYLCASSFDNEQFFGPGTRLTVL.